This TCR beta chain was identified in a study of Tregs in tolerant kidney transplant recipients. Study results and caveats: Few patients were studied, so findings need validation in larger groups.

Libraries were prepared by immunoSEQ multiplex PCR; TCRdb keeps only in-frame clonotypes and omits some of them. Its table lists roughly 48,000 clones. Points on this clone: Antigen unknown. The read ends 3 residues early relative to the CDR3; the germline J gene fills the gap.

CDR1 and CDR2 (germline): SGHRS, YFSETQ. CDR3 length: 14 residues. V trimming: 3 bases; J trimming: 5 bases; junction bases outside the gene matches: 7. The rearrangement joins TRBV5-1 to TRBJ2-7, with TRBD1 identical over 8 bases. The sequence came from a human donor who received a combined kidney and bone marrow transplant. This specimen consisted of CD4+ T cells from blood, obtained before the transplant. CDR3 bases read: TGCGCCAGCAGCTCGACAGGGGCAGCCGACGAG. Its translation: CASSSTGAADE. The whole CDR3 reads CASSSTGAADEQYF. Based on the CDR3 plus reference TRBV5-1 and TRBJ2-7, the full variable domain is KAGVTQTPRYLIKTRGQQVTLSCSPISGHRSVSWYQQTPGQGLQFLFEYFSETQRNKGNFPGRFSGRQFSNSRSEMNVSTLELGDSALYLCASSSTGAADEQYFGPGTRLTVT.